Below, 11 T cell receptor beta chains from the same sample are listed, as sequenced in a study of T cell responses to AZD1222 COVID-19 vaccine listed by TCRdb under 2021. Libraries were built with the immunoSEQ multiplex PCR assay. The clones in this table, taken by TCRdb from immuneACCESS, are in-frame only. Not every clone is retained; where verified, under half of the shortfall comes from an unresolved V gene, and the cause of the rest is unknown. The table for this sample lists about 130,000 clones; roughly nine tenths of them were counted only once. The ten largest account for 4% to 4.5% of the sample. Sample time point, as interpreted from the label and publication: baseline before first vaccination. The sample in question was peripheral blood, obtained on day 0 of AZD1222 vaccination. The receptors here all came from an adult in good health.

In its sample, this clone was seen once. This sequence joins TRBV18 and TRBJ2-7; 10 bases match TRBD2. Germline assignment: CDR1 KGHSH and CDR2 LQKENI. Germline trimming cut 5 bases from V and 7 bases from J; bases unmatched to any gene: 11. The CDR3 covers 15 residues. CDR3 amino acids: CASSDIAGGMGEQYF. The CDR3 DNA reads as TGTGCCAGCTCAGACATAGCGGGAGGAATGGGGGAGCAGTACTTC. Full variable domain (remainder filled in from reference TRBV18 and TRBJ2-7): NAGVMQNPRHLVRRRGQEARLRCSPMKGHSHVYWYRQLPEEGLKFMVYLQKENIIDESGMPKERFSAEFPKEGPSILRIQQVVRGDSAAYFCASSDIAGGMGEQYFGPGTRLTVT.

The CDR3 DNA reads as TGTGCCAGCAGCCCGGACTGGCGAACCTCCTTCTATGGCTACACCTTC. Its translation: CASSPDWRTSFYGYTF. The chain has TRBV14 and TRBJ1-2, with D unresolved. The V gene's germline CDR1 is SGHDN and CDR2 FVKESK. V lost 4 bases, J lost 4 bases, and 19 bases lay in between. The CDR3 has 16 amino acids.

The rearrangement uses TRBV12-1 and TRBJ2-1; the D call in the table, TRBD1, was not verified against the DNA. TRBV12-1 constitutes a pseudogene. The CDR3 length is 18 residues. The CDR3 loop is CASSLTPNGTGGYNEQFF. CDR3 in DNA: TGTGCCAGCAGCTTAACCCCTAACGGGACAGGGGGTTACAATGAGCAGTTCTTC.

V usage is TRBV27 and J usage is TRBJ2-3; 7 bases match TRBD2. The CDR3 totals 12 residues. Trimming cost V 5 bases and J 4 bases; bases outside gene matches: 0. Germline V gives CDR1 MNHEY, CDR2 SMNVEV (reference sequence). The CDR3 DNA reads TGTGCCAGCAGTCGGGGGGCAGATACGCAGTATTTT. It codes for CASSRGADTQYF.

The CDR3 spells CASSLDEGFSYEQYF. CDR3 sequence (DNA): TGTGCCAGCAGCTTAGACGAGGGGTTCTCCTACGAGCAGTACTTC. The V call is TRBV7-6, the J call TRBJ2-7, with D possibly called TRBD1 or TRBD2 (5 bases each). Trimming cost V 1 base and J 0 bases, with 10 bases left between them. The CDR3 length is 15 residues. Germline CDR1 and CDR2: SGHVS and FNYEAQ.

The V and J genes are TRBV4-1 and TRBJ1-2, with unresolved D. The CDR3 has 9 residues. V shed 4 bases and J shed 13 bases, with 7 bases lying between them. Germline V gives CDR1 MGHRA, CDR2 YSYEKL. The CDR3: CASSPPITF. The CDR3 coding sequence is TGCGCCAGCAGCCCCCCTATCACCTTC.

This clone has only one observation. CDR3 in amino acids: CASSSEEGRGSTEQYF. CDR3 DNA sequence: TGTGCCAGCAGCTCCGAGGAGGGGAGGGGTTCTACGGAGCAGTACTTC. This chain connects TRBV7-3 to TRBJ2-7, with TRBD2 matching 7 bases. Germline V gene lookup returns CDR1 SGHTA and CDR2 FQGTGA. The V gene end was trimmed by 4 bases and the J gene end by 7 bases; junction bases not matched to a gene: 16. This CDR3 spans 16 amino acids.

V usage is TRBV3-1 (or the pseudogene TRBV3-2) and J usage is TRBJ2-1; possibly TRBD1 for D (5 bases). This CDR3 spans 14 amino acids. CDR1 LGHDT and CDR2 YNNKEL come from the germline V gene (reference sequence). V lost 0 bases to trimming and J lost 4 bases, with 7 bases between them. This CDR3 reads CASSQDRVYNEQFF. CDR3 DNA sequence: TGTGCCAGCAGCCAAGACAGGGTGTACAATGAGCAGTTCTTC.

In its sample, this clone was seen a few times. V gene TRBV19 combines with J gene TRBJ1-2; no reliable D call. V shed 2 bases and J shed 2 bases, with 3 bases lying between them. Per the germline V gene, CDR1 is LNHDA and CDR2 is SQIVND (reference sequence). The CDR3 runs 12 residues. This chain's CDR3 is CASSISNYGYTF. The CDR3 bases are TGTGCCAGTAGTATATCCAACTATGGCTACACCTTC.

The genes are TRBV27 and TRBJ2-1, with a tentative D call TRBD2 (5 bases). This CDR3 spans 15 amino acids. The V end was cut by 3 bases, the J end by 4 bases, with 13 bases between. In germline, CDR1 is MNHEY, CDR2 SMNVEV (reference sequence). Written as DNA, the CDR3 is TGTGCCAGCAGTTTTTCTGGAGAGGGATACAATGAGCAGTTCTTC. As protein: CASSFSGEGYNEQFF.

The chain uses TRBV4-2 and TRBJ2-5, with 11 positions matching TRBD1. CDR1 LGHNA and CDR2 YNFKEQ come from the germline V gene. This CDR3 spans 16 amino acids. Trimming removed 1 base from V and 3 bases from J; junction bases left unmatched: 4. CDR3 residues: CASSQGGTGGKETQYF. CDR3 coding DNA: TGTGCCAGCAGCCAAGGAGGGACAGGGGGGAAAGAGACCCAGTACTTC.